The clone carrying this T cell receptor (beta chain) was seen repeatedly, ten times or more. Antigen unknown. TCRdb recomputed calls from the 5' RACE reads with MiXCR, one row per CDR3 protein. Of over 250,000 distinct CDR3 sequences in the sample, about a sixth were seen once. V gave up 3 bases and J gave up 0 bases; unmatched junction bases: 7. CDR1 and CDR2 (germline): DFQATT, SNEGSKA (reference sequence). This CDR3 spans 18 amino acids. This sample was included in a study of T-cell memory formation after mild COVID-19. Study context: TCR clustering was largely donor specific.

Broader study findings: Some clones that responded were present in memory (sampled pre-infection), which suggests cross-reactive memory joined. Clones that contracted clustered mainly in CM and EM if CD4+ and in EMRA if CD8+.

The rearrangement links TRBV20-1 to TRBJ2-1, with 14 bases identical to TRBD2. The sample comprised PBMCs or a T cell subset sorted from them (not recorded which). The TCR was taken from a man aged 18 to 30 who had mild COVID-19 (a few samples of this study predate the infection). Cell type and time point are not known. CDR3 protein: CSARTSGGAGSSYNEQFF. The DNA for the CDR3 is TGCAGTGCTAGGACTAGCGGGGGGGCCGGTAGCTCCTACAATGAGCAGTTCTTC.